Listed below are T cell receptor beta chains from one sample, sequenced in a study of T-cell reconstitution after alpha-beta-depleted transplantation in children. Each CDR3 protein gets one entry after TCRdb re-called the PCR reads with MiXCR. Here the sample spans approximately 100,000 distinct CDR3 sequences, 9% to 15% being singletons. The sample in question was PBMCs from the stem cell graft donor, obtained from the stem cell graft. These receptors came from a human donor who donated a stem cell graft to a child with inherited bone marrow failure. Each CDR3 is given with its conserved first and last residue. Fields, in order: V gene, J gene, D gene, clone size, CDR3 protein, CDR3 DNA. A D gene is named only where the DNA matches it firmly. Clone size is not always given. Where it is, it says once, few, many or a class for expanded clones.

TRBV5-1	TRBJ2-3	NA	many	CASSPAPGTDTQYF	TGCGCCAGCAGCCCAGCCCCGGGAACAGATACGCAGTATTTT
TRBV15	TRBJ1-5	NA	few	CATSRREGPIYQPQHF	TGTGCCACCAGCCGCCGGGAGGGGCCCATTTATCAGCCCCAGCATTTT
TRBV10-3	TRBJ2-7	NA	many	CAISVTGRLSSYEQYF	TGTGCCATCAGTGTAACGGGACGTTTGAGCTCCTACGAGCAGTACTTC
TRBV11-1	TRBJ2-7	NA	few	CASSLLSYSYEQYF	TGTGCCAGCAGCTTACTTAGCTACTCCTACGAGCAGTACTTC
TRBV12-2	TRBJ2-7	NA	NA	CASRPTGDHEQYF	TGTGCAAGTCGCCCTACAGGGGACCACGAGCAGTACTTC
TRBV2	TRBJ1-3	NA	NA	CASSESFISGNTIYF	TGTGCCAGCAGTGAAAGTTTCATCTCTGGAAACACCATATATTTT
TRBV6-1	TRBJ1-5	NA	NA	CASKRHDSNQPQHF	TGTGCCAGCAAGCGACATGATAGCAATCAGCCCCAGCATTTT
TRBV29-1	TRBJ2-1	TRBD2	many	CSVGLAGETDEQFF	TGCAGCGTGGGACTAGCGGGAGAGACGGATGAGCAGTTCTTC
TRBV20-1	TRBJ1-1	NA	few	CSASGMVGGMNTEAFF	TGCAGTGCCAGCGGGATGGTCGGGGGAATGAACACTGAAGCTTTCTTT
TRBV7-6	TRBJ2-3	TRBD2	many	CASSFGTISTDTQYF	TGTGCCAGCAGCTTCGGGACTATTAGCACAGATACGCAGTATTTT
TRBV4-3	TRBJ2-5	NA	NA	CASSQDKPQTPRGQETQYF	TGCGCCAGCAGCCAAGATAAACCCCAAACCCCCAGGGGACAAGAGACCCAGTACTTC
TRBV7-8	TRBJ1-5	TRBD1	many	CASSLAFWTGRQPQHF	TGTGCCAGCAGCTTAGCATTCTGGACAGGGAGACAGCCCCAGCATTTT
TRBV20-1	TRBJ2-2	TRBD2	many	CSAYPGGGKAGELFF	TGCAGTGCCTACCCGGGGGGGGGTAAGGCCGGGGAGCTGTTTTTT
TRBV30	TRBJ1-4	NA	few	CAWSAVTTEKLFF	TGTGCCTGGAGTGCGGTCACCACTGAAAAACTGTTTTTT